Below, 3 T cell receptor beta chains from the same sample are listed, as sequenced in a study of blood T cell repertoires in COVID-19. The table came from immunoSEQ multiplex PCR; TCRdb's copy has only in-frame clones and leaves some out. The sample records about 140,000 clones, roughly 81% being singletons. The sequencing sample was made of PBMCs or T cells enriched from blood (not recorded which). Receptors originate from a woman between 50 and 59 years old with acute COVID-19.

The chain joins TRBV7-8 to TRBJ2-1; 10 bases fit TRBD2. Germline trimming cut 1 base from V and 4 bases from J; bases unmatched to any gene: 4. The length of the CDR3 is 16 residues. CDR1 is SGHVS, CDR2 FQNEAQ, per germline. CDR3 in amino acids: CASSLGLAGFYNEQFF. The CDR3 region has the DNA TGTGCCAGCAGCTTAGGACTAGCGGGCTTTTACAATGAGCAGTTCTTC.

The V call is TRBV30, the J call TRBJ1-2, with D maybe TRBD1 (5 bases). The germline V gene encodes CDR1 GTSNPN and CDR2 SVGIG (reference sequence). CDR3 length: 12 residues. V dropped 0 bases and J dropped 5 bases, with 7 bases sitting between them. The CDR3 DNA follows: TGTGCCTGGAGTGTCGGGGGTTATGGCTACACCTTC. Translating it yields CAWSVGGYGYTF.

This chain uses TRBV29-1 with TRBJ1-2; D is unclear. The CDR3 covers 13 residues. Looked up from germline, CDR1 is SQVTM and CDR2 is ANQGSEA. Trimming removed 4 bases at V and 3 bases at J, with 12 bases between. The CDR3 is CSVGWTADYGYTF. The CDR3 DNA reads as TGCAGCGTTGGTTGGACTGCGGACTATGGCTACACCTTC.